The T cell receptor beta chain described here comes from a study of blood T cell repertoires in COVID-19. Germline V gene sequence: CDR1 MDHEN, CDR2 SYDVKM. There are 14 residues in the CDR3. With 3 bases clipped from V and 3 bases from J, the junction kept 5 bases outside the gene matches. The table came from immunoSEQ multiplex PCR; TCRdb's copy has only in-frame clones and leaves some out. The table includes about 190,000 clones, roughly four fifths detected once. The sequence came from a woman aged 45-59 years with acute or convalescent COVID-19. Sequences were obtained from peripheral blood. The V call is TRBV28, the J call TRBJ2-7, with 7 bases lining up with TRBD2. CDR3 sequence reads: CASSFEQRGYEQYF. In DNA, the CDR3 is TGTGCCAGCAGTTTTGAGCAGCGGGGCTACGAGCAGTACTTC.